The clone carrying this T cell receptor beta chain was observed a handful of times. Data came from immunoSEQ multiplex PCR; TCRdb stores just in-frame clones and leaves some out. This table has approximately 2.3 million clones, roughly 93% appearing once. The data are from a study of shared clonotypes between healthy human individuals. The CDR3 consists of 14 residues. Germline V gene sequence: CDR1 SGHRS, CDR2 YFSETQ. J lost 4 bases, V lost 4 bases, and 4 bases had no gene match. A CD45RA+ naive subset and a CD45RA-negative memory subset were split from CD4+ cells. This chain connects TRBV5-1 to TRBJ1-2, with 10 bases matching TRBD1. The source material was naive CD4+ T cells from PBMCs. This sample's subset: CD45RA+ positively selected. The receptor comes from a man between 18 and 35 years old in good health. Some clones in this sample may be carry-over from other donors' samples. The CDR3 region is CASSPGQGLYGYTF. CDR3 DNA sequence: TGCGCCAGCAGCCCGGGACAGGGGCTCTATGGCTACACCTTC.